This passage covers 2 T cell receptor beta chains from one sample sequenced in a study of memory CD4+ T cells and cytomegalovirus serostatus. Only in-frame clones appear in the TCRdb table, and some are missing; sequencing was by immunoSEQ multiplex PCR. Of some 53,000 clones listed, just under 80% are singletons. The sort gate was single viable CD3+CD4+CD8-CD45RO+ cells for memory CD4+ T cells. Material for sequencing was memory CD4+ T cells from blood. Every receptor here comes from an adult in good health and CMV-seronegative.

The chain is built from TRBV11-2 and TRBJ1-2, with 8 nucleotides matching TRBD1. In germline, CDR1 is SGHAT, CDR2 FQNNGV. V shed 6 bases, J shed 8 bases, and the junction held 17 bases outside the gene matches. The CDR3 spans 16 residues. CDR3 region: CASSFPLTGGLGGYTF. In DNA, the CDR3 is TGTGCCAGCAGTTTCCCTCTTACAGGGGGGTTGGGAGGCTACACCTTC. Filled out from reference TRBV11-2 and TRBJ1-2, the complete variable domain reads EAGVAQSPRYKIIEKRQSVAFWCNPISGHATLYWYQQILGQGPKLLIQFQNNGVVDDSQLPKDRFSAERLKGVDSTLKIQPAKLEDSAVYLCASSFPLTGGLGGYTFGSGTRLTVV.

This clone was picked up a small number of times. V is TRBV5-1 and J is TRBJ2-6, with D unclear. The germline V and J ends were trimmed by 5 bases and 2 bases, with 11 bases remaining between them. CDR1 and CDR2 from the germline V gene are SGHRS and YFSETQ. The CDR3 is made up of 15 amino acids. CDR3 in amino acids: CASSVGGTGANVLTF. The CDR3 nucleotides are TGCGCCAGCAGTGTAGGCGGAACTGGGGCCAACGTCCTGACTTTC.